The text below deals with one T cell receptor (beta chain). Its antigen remains unknown. The assay covered 100,000 or so TCR templates per sample. The table came from immunoSEQ multiplex PCR; TCRdb's copy has only in-frame clones and leaves some out. The sample has 80,000 to 130,000 clones; 92% are singletons. The data belong to a study of siplizumab effects on memory and regulatory T cells. Study findings and constraints: Naive T cells seemed more diverse than memory cells and seemed major alloresponse contributors. Controls had approximately 27% Treg-derived mappable alloreactive CD4+ clones on average, versus around 62% with siplizumab. Phenotypic classification as naive or memory proved unattainable for roughly 75-97% of proliferating CD4+ or CD8+ clones.

This TCR derives from a human donor in good health. The sample taken for sequencing was Tregs sorted from blood.

In DNA, the CDR3 is TGTGCCAGCAGCACTAGCGGGAGGGTCCAAGAGACCCAGTACTTC. Amino acid sequence: CASSTSGRVQETQYF. The V and J genes are TRBV25-1 and TRBJ2-5; 13 bases align to TRBD2. The length of the CDR3 is 15 residues. Looked up from germline, CDR1 is MGHDK and CDR2 is SYGVNS. V shed 6 bases and J 1 base; nucleotides not matched to a gene: 2.